The entry below describes one T cell receptor beta chain. Its specificity is unknown. The CDR3 is 18 amino acids. Germline trimming cut 4 bases from V and 0 bases from J; bases unmatched to any gene: 13. The sample belongs to a study of T-cell reconstitution after alpha-beta-depleted transplantation in children. General study results and limits: After transplant, at about two months, alpha-beta T cells were reportedly derived from several hundred expanded graft clones. The authors attributed T-cell counts and diversity one year after transplant mostly to newly produced T cells.

The TCRbeta library incorporated unique molecular identifiers. TCRdb recomputed calls from the PCR reads with MiXCR, one row per CDR3 protein. The repertoire has about 580,000 distinct CDR3 sequences, under 25% of them found once; the top ten carry about 14%. The rearrangement uses TRBV12-3 or TRBV12-4 and TRBJ2-5; 8 bases map to TRBD2. This material consisted of PBMCs, mostly from graft donor cells, taken 360 days after TCRalphabeta/CD19-depleted stem cell transplant. The clonotype originates from a boy under two years old who had a stem cell transplant for acute myeloid leukemia, so the T cells may come from the graft donor. CDR3 region: CASSSVPGTSSYQETQYF. The DNA for the CDR3 is TGTGCCAGCAGTTCAGTACCCGGGACTAGTTCGTACCAAGAGACCCAGTACTTC.